This TCR beta chain was sequenced during a study of T cells expressing NK-cell markers. Study-level information: Sorted T-cell subsets CD3+CD56+NKG2C+, CD3+CD56+NKG2C- and CD3+CD56-NKG2C+ were TCR beta-sequenced.

The germline gives CDR1 PRHDT, CDR2 FYEKMQ (reference sequence). The CDR3 runs to 14 residues. TCRdb re-called the 5' RACE reads; every CDR3 protein appears as one record, without DNA. This sample's clone table lists about 160,000 distinct CDR3 sequences. The rearrangement links TRBV13 to TRBJ2-1; the D gene TCRdb calls, TRBD2, cannot be checked with no DNA. This receptor was identified in a man aged 18-75 years in good health. Source material: blood T cells: a sorted CD56 or NKG2C T cell subset, CD4+ or CD8+ T cells, or bulk PBMC T cells (not recorded which). The CDR3 sequence is CASRGLAGGNEQFF.